Sequencing of this TCR beta chain was carried out in a study of T cells after yellow fever vaccination. Regarding the study as a whole: A weaker but faster secondary response was observed, peaking on day 5 versus 15.

Template switching by 5'RACE produced TCR cDNA, adding a universal primer site and UMIs. TCRdb re-derived calls from the 5' RACE reads in MiXCR, one entry per CDR3 protein. The repertoire includes around 360,000 distinct CDR3 sequences, 11% of them detected once, and around 18% sits in the top ten. CDR1 is MGHRA and CDR2 is YSYEKL in the germline V gene. The CDR3 is 16 amino acids. V dropped 6 bases and J dropped 5; count of bases not matched to a gene: 9. A word on this clonotype: Its antigen is not known.

The TCR sequence derives from a young man who received the YFV17D yellow fever vaccine. This sample comprised PBMCs, obtained on the day of the first yellow fever vaccination. This rearrangement joins TRBV4-1 to TRBJ2-5; 13 bases are shared with TRBD2. The CDR3: CASRPGLAGTEETQYF. The CDR3 coding sequence is TGCGCCAGCAGACCGGGACTAGCGGGGACGGAGGAGACCCAGTACTTC.